Each of the 20 T cell receptor beta chains below was sequenced from the same sample in a study of T-cell reconstitution after alpha-beta-depleted transplantation in children (dated by TCRdb to 2016 to 2018). Library construction relied on PCR. Sequencing used an Illumina HiSeq 2500. TCR library preparation used molecular barcoding, with unique molecular identifiers applied to normalize quantification of the TCRbeta repertoire. TCRdb cleaned the public reads at Q25 with fastp, built clones with MiXCR and kept in-frame beta chains. Every CDR3 protein is listed once, alongside the most common genes and DNA of its rows. This sample is represented by 440,000 or so distinct CDR3 sequences; approximately 11% of them were singletons. The ten largest clonotypes hold roughly 5.5% of the sample. Sequencing was performed on PBMCs from the stem cell graft donor, taken from the stem cell graft. The receptors shown here come from a human donor who donated a stem cell graft to a child with acute myeloid leukemia.

This clonotype has a count of ten or more. The CDR3 sequence: CASSLGQSNYGYTF. DNA for the CDR3: TGCGCCAGCAGCTTAGGACAGTCTAACTATGGCTACACCTTC. The V call is TRBV5-1, the J call TRBJ1-2, with D perhaps TRBD1 (6 bases). Trimming left V 2 bases short and J 0 bases short, with 8 bases between. CDR1 SGHRS and CDR2 YFSETQ come from the germline V gene. The CDR3 contains 14 residues. Full variable domain (outside the CDR3, taken from reference TRBV5-1 and TRBJ1-2): KAGVTQTPRYLIKTRGQQVTLSCSPISGHRSVSWYQQTPGQGLQFLFEYFSETQRNKGNFPGRFSGRQFSNSRSEMNVSTLELGDSALYLCASSLGQSNYGYTFGSGTRLTVV.

V gene TRBV12-3 or TRBV12-4 combines with J gene TRBJ1-6; TRBD1 matches at 9 bases. The CDR3 covers 15 residues. V was clipped by 5 bases and J by 9 bases; unmatched bases: 8. CDR3 region: CASSTTGTGSSPLHF. DNA for the CDR3: TGTGCCAGCAGTACAACCGGGACAGGGAGTTCACCCCTCCACTTT.

This chain links TRBV12-3 or TRBV12-4 with TRBJ1-2; D is unclear. The CDR3 length is 11 residues. V was shortened by 0 bases and J by 7 bases, with 3 bases between the two germline ends. The CDR3 reads CASSLAGGYTF. The CDR3 region has the DNA TGTGCCAGCAGTTTAGCAGGTGGCTACACCTTC.

This clonotype was seen only a few times. The rearrangement joins TRBV18 to TRBJ1-6, with 9 bases identical to TRBD1. The CDR3 runs 14 residues. Trimming took 3 bases from V and 10 from J; bases not matched to a gene: 4. CDR1 is KGHSH, CDR2 LQKENI, per germline. CDR3 protein: CASSPGQGTSPLHF. For the CDR3, the DNA is TGTGCCAGCTCACCTGGACAGGGGACGTCACCCCTCCACTTT.

In its sample, this clonotype was seen many times. The chain uses TRBV12-3 or TRBV12-4 and TRBJ2-1, with 13 nucleotides matching TRBD2. J gave up 9 bases and V 6 bases, and 8 bases lay outside the gene matches. This CDR3 has 15 residues. The CDR3 is CASSLTSGGVGEQFF. The CDR3 region has the DNA TGTGCCAGCAGCTTAACTAGCGGGGGGGTGGGTGAGCAGTTCTTC.

A note on this clonotype: Since a much larger clone is just one base distant, this may be a read error. The chain uses TRBV13 and TRBJ1-2, with TRBD1 matching 7 bases. CDR3 length equals 14 residues. Trimming removed 4 bases from V and 3 bases from J; junction bases left unmatched: 5. Looked up from germline, CDR1 is PRHDT and CDR2 is FYEKMQ (reference sequence). CDR3 DNA sequence: TGTGCCAGCAGCTCCAGACAGGGCGACTATGGCTACACCTTC. Translated: CASSSRQGDYGYTF.

The chain has TRBV7-9 and TRBJ2-3; D remains ambiguous. CDR3 size: 12 residues. Trimming took off 5 bases at V and 8 bases at J, with 11 bases between the two ends. CDR1 is SEHNR, CDR2 FQNEAQ, per germline (reference sequence). This CDR3 reads CASSPTEGTQYF. In DNA, the CDR3 is TGTGCCAGCAGCCCTACTGAAGGTACGCAGTATTTT.

This clonotype was detected many times. This rearrangement joins TRBV5-4 to TRBJ1-1; 7 positions match TRBD1. The CDR3 runs 14 residues. Germline CDR1 reads SGHNT; CDR2 reads YYREEE (reference sequence). The J segment lost 3 bases and the V segment lost 3 bases, leaving 5 bases of the junction unmatched. In nucleotides, the CDR3 is TGTGCCAGCAGCTCGGGACAGTATTACACTGAAGCTTTCTTT. Translating gives CASSSGQYYTEAFF. The full variable domain, with the rest looked up from reference TRBV5-4 and TRBJ1-1, is ETGVTQSPTHLIKTRGQQVTLRCSSQSGHNTVSWYQQALGQGPQFIFQYYREEENGRGNFPPRFSGLQFPNYSSELNVNALELDDSALYLCASSSGQYYTEAFFGQGTRLTVV.

This clonotype has only a few counts. J is TRBJ2-1 and V is TRBV5-1; 11 bases match TRBD2. The length of the CDR3 is 17 residues. CDR1 SGHRS and CDR2 YFSETQ come from the germline V gene. V shed 4 bases and J 4 bases; nucleotides not matched to a gene: 10. In nucleotides, the CDR3 is TGCGCCAGCAGCACCTGGCCTAGCGGGGGGACATACAATGAGCAGTTCTTC. Protein sequence: CASSTWPSGGTYNEQFF.

In its sample, this clonotype was seen many times. This chain joins TRBV7-2 and TRBJ2-5; no reliable D call. Trimming took 3 bases from V and 14 from J, leaving 13 bases between them. CDR1 and CDR2 from the germline V gene are SGHTA and FQGNSA. The CDR3 extends over 11 amino acids. In DNA form, the CDR3 reads TGTGCCAGCAGCTTCAGTCCAGCCTTCTACTTC. Translated: CASSFSPAFYF.

There are a few counts of this clonotype. The chain is built from TRBV6-1 and TRBJ1-3; perhaps TRBD1 as D (5 bases). Trimming shortened V by 6 bases and J by 1 base, and 13 bases separated the two germline ends. The CDR3 runs to 15 residues. CDR1 and CDR2 from the germline V gene are MNHNS and SASEGT. CDR3 DNA sequence: TGTGCCAGCAGCCTGGGACTTCAGTCTGGAAACACCATATATTTT. Amino acids: CASSLGLQSGNTIYF.

The chain carries TRBV20-1 and TRBJ2-3; 11 bases align to TRBD2. The V and J ends lost 6 bases and 5 bases, in that order; junction bases with no gene match: 10. The CDR3 is 15 residues long. Germline V gives CDR1 DFQATT, CDR2 SNEGSKA (reference sequence). CDR3 nucleotide sequence: TGCAGTGCCCCTCAGACTAGCGGGGATTTAGATACGCAGTATTTT. It encodes CSAPQTSGDLDTQYF.

The table lists this clonotype with a few counts. The chain joins TRBV25-1 to TRBJ2-3; weak D call: TRBD1 (6 bases). The ends were cut back, 8 bases at V and 14 bases at J, with 14 bases in the middle. The germline CDR1 and CDR2 sequences are MGHDK and SYGVNS. The CDR3 contains 10 residues. CDR3 coding DNA: TGTGCCAGCCACCGGGACAAGCTGTATTTT. Translated, it gives CASHRDKLYF. The full variable domain, rest sourced from reference TRBV25-1 and TRBJ2-3, is EADIYQTPRYLVIGTGKKITLECSQTMGHDKMYWYQQDPGMELHLIHYSYGVNSTEKGDLSSESTVSRIRTEHFPLTLESARPSHTSQYLCASHRDKLYFGPGTRLTVL.

CDR3 sequence: CASSVGAGTGIHEQYF. DNA for the CDR3: TGTGCCAGCAGCGTAGGGGCAGGGACCGGTATCCACGAGCAGTACTTC. The chain has TRBV9 and TRBJ2-7, with D perhaps being TRBD1 or TRBD2 (5 bases each). V lost 0 bases and J lost 5, with 18 bases in between. The germline V gene has CDR1 SGDLS and CDR2 YYNGEE. This CDR3 has 16 residues.

This clonotype came up a few times. The chain has TRBV20-1 and TRBJ1-1, with D tentatively TRBD1 (5 bases). This CDR3 is 14 amino acids long. Germline-derived CDR1 and CDR2 are DFQATT and SNEGSKA (reference sequence). Trimming removed 1 base at V and 4 bases at J, with 13 bases between. The CDR3 DNA reads TGCAGTGCTAGAGCCCAGGGTGAGACCACTGAAGCTTTCTTT. Translated, it gives CSARAQGETTEAFF.

This clonotype has at least ten counts. Here the CDR3 DNA reads TGTGCCAGCAGCTTGTCGGCCATTGTAGAGACCCAGTACTTC. Its translation is CASSLSAIVETQYF. The genes are TRBV5-6 and TRBJ2-5; D is undetermined. This CDR3 is built from 14 residues. Germline V gene data show CDR1 as SGHDT and CDR2 as YYEEEE. The ends were cut back, 1 base at V and 4 bases at J, with 11 bases in the middle.

This clonotype has only a few counts. The chain carries TRBV20-1 and TRBJ2-7, with D tentatively TRBD2 (5 bases). Germline CDR1 and CDR2: DFQATT and SNEGSKA (reference sequence). V was clipped by 3 bases and J by 6 bases, with 12 bases between them. The CDR3 length is 12 residues. The CDR3 nucleotides are TGCAGTGCTAGCCCGGGGTCGCGCGAGCAGTACGTC. Its protein product is CSASPGSREQYV.

This rearrangement joins TRBV6-5 to TRBJ1-6, with TRBD1 matching 8 bases. Looked up from germline, CDR1 is MNHEY and CDR2 is SVGAGI. V dropped 0 bases and J dropped 0; count of bases not matched to a gene: 1. This CDR3 has 17 residues. The CDR3 nucleotides read TGTGCCAGCAGTTACTCAGACAGGGGCTCCTATAATTCACCCCTCCACTTT. Its translation is CASSYSDRGSYNSPLHF.

This clonotype was counted only a few times. This sequence joins TRBV7-2 and TRBJ2-1; 9 nucleotides agree with TRBD1. The V and J ends lost 3 bases and 8 bases, in that order; junction bases with no gene match: 5. Per germline, CDR1 SGHTA and CDR2 FQGNSA. This CDR3 is built from 14 residues. CDR3 in DNA: TGTGCCAGCAGCTTCTTACAGGGGGCGGATGAGCAGTTCTTC. Its translation is CASSFLQGADEQFF.

The V and J genes are TRBV6-2 or TRBV6-3 and TRBJ2-4, with 10 bases matching TRBD1. Germline trimming cut 5 bases from V and 4 bases from J; bases unmatched to any gene: 5. The CDR3 runs to 15 residues. From germline, CDR1 is MNHEY and CDR2 SVGEGT. CDR3 loop: CASSLPGQGKNIQYF. The CDR3, as DNA: TGTGCCAGCAGTCTACCGGGACAGGGGAAAAACATTCAGTACTTC.